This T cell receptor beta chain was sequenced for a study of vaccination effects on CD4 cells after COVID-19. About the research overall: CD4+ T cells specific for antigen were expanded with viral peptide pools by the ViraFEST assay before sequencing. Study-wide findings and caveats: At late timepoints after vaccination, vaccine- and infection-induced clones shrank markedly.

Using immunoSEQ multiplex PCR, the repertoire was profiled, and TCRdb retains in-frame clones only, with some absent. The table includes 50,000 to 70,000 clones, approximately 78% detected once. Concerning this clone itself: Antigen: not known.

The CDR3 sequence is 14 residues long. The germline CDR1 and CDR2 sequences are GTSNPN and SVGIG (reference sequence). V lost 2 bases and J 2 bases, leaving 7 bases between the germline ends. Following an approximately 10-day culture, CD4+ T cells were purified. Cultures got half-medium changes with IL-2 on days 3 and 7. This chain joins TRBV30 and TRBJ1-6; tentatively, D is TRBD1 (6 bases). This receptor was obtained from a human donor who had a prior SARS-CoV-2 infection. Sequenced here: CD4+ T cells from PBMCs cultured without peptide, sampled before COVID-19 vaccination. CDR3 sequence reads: CAWSRGTYNSPLHF. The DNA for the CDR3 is TGTGCCTGGAGTAGGGGGACCTATAATTCACCCCTCCACTTT.